This T cell receptor (beta chain) was found in a study of memory CD4+ T cells and cytomegalovirus serostatus. Across the whole study: This sample comes from healthy Belgian adults, about nine CMV seropositive, 20 to 25 seronegative.

Some clones are missing from TCRdb's copy, which holds only in-frame ones; the method was immunoSEQ multiplex PCR. The sample carries about 64,000 clones, roughly four fifths recorded once. For this clone: Its antigen is unidentified.

Findings of the study overall: A US-trained random forest predicted CMV serostatus with median AUC about 0.92. Of 150 to 200 reported CMV TCRbeta sequences, around 63 were found in memory CD4+ repertoires.

From germline, CDR1 is SGHTA and CDR2 FQGNSA. Trimming left V 1 base short and J 2 bases short, with 17 bases between. This CDR3 comprises 17 residues. The sort gate was single viable CD3+CD4+CD8-CD45RO+ cells for memory CD4+ T cells. CMV serostatus came from serum IgG against pp150, pp28, p38, p52. This TCR came from an adult in good health and CMV-seronegative. The rearrangement uses TRBV7-2 and TRBJ2-5, with unresolved D. The sample was memory CD4+ T cells from blood. The CDR3 region has the DNA TGTGCCAGCAGCTTAGGGGAAAGGTCGGGCTTACAAGAGACCCAGTACTTC. Its translation is CASSLGERSGLQETQYF.